The rows below give T cell receptor beta chains drawn from one sample of a study of cytomegalovirus exposure and HLA in healthy donors. Profiling relied on immunoSEQ multiplex PCR, and the TCRdb table lists in-frame clones only, not all of them. Its table lists about 210,000 clones. Sequencing was done on a sample of PBMCs. The receptors stem from a woman in her twenties or thirties in good health and CMV-seropositive. The CDR3 runs from the conserved cysteine through the conserved F or W. D genes are given only for firm matches.

TRBJ2-7 TRBV6-4 NA TGTGCCAGCAGGGGGGCCATTTCCTACGAGCAGTACTTC CASRGAISYEQYF
TRBJ2-7 TRBV2 NA TGTGCCGGCGGGACGGACTCCTACGAGCAGTACTTC CAGGTDSYEQYF
TRBJ2-7 TRBV7-8 NA TGTGCCAGCAGCCGAACAGGGTACGAGCAGTACTTC CASSRTGYEQYF
TRBJ1-2 TRBV7-2 TRBD1 TGTGCCAGCAGCTTTACCCGACAGGGTGCTGGCTACACCTTC CASSFTRQGAGYTF
TRBJ2-2 TRBV5-1 NA TGCGCCAGCAGCTTGACGGCCTCGACAACCGGGGAGCTGTTTTTT CASSLTASTTGELFF
TRBJ2-5 TRBV28 NA TGTGCCAGCAGTCCCGGAGGAACTCCCGACGAGACCCAGTACTTC CASSPGGTPDETQYF
TRBJ1-2 TRBV10-2 TRBD1 TGCGCCAGCAGGGAGACAGGGCTCCATGGCTACACCTTC CASRETGLHGYTF
TRBJ2-7 TRBV7-2 NA TGTGCCAGCAGCCCATATCAGGGAGGAGTGTTCGAGCAGTACTTC CASSPYQGGVFEQYF
TRBJ2-1 TRBV11-2 TRBD2 TGTGCCAGCAGCTCCGCCGGGACTAGGCTGACCAATGAGCAGTTCTTC CASSSAGTRLTNEQFF
TRBJ2-7 TRBV28 NA TGTGCCAGCAGCTCCGCCTACGAGCAGTACTTC CASSSAYEQYF